These T cell receptor beta chains were read from a single sample in a study of CD8 T cells in ankylosing spondylitis. TCRdb itself ran the 5' RACE reads through MiXCR, one entry per CDR3 protein. The sample lists approximately 300,000 distinct CDR3 sequences; around 21% were seen once. The sample was blood, either unsorted or a sorted T cell fraction (not recorded which). The receptors come from a female donor with ankylosing spondylitis or in good health (not recorded which). CDR3s include the opening cysteine and the closing phenylalanine or tryptophan. Each record gives: V gene, D gene, clone size, J gene, CDR3 length, CDR3 protein, CDR3 DNA. A D gene is named only where the DNA matches it firmly. Clone size is stated in some rows and not others, as once, few, many or a class when expanded.

TRBV18	-	-	TRBJ2-1	13	CASSPVGEYEQFF	TGTGCCAGCTCACCTGTCGGAGAATACGAGCAGTTCTTC
TRBV6-1	-	-	TRBJ2-7	14	CASRPGGPSYEQYF	TGTGCCAGCCGTCCGGGGGGCCCCTCCTACGAGCAGTACTTC
TRBV6-1	TRBD1	few	TRBJ2-7	15	CASSRYRTGGYEQYF	TGTGCCAGCAGTCGATATAGGACAGGGGGCTACGAGCAGTACTTC
TRBV10-3	TRBD1	few	TRBJ2-5	15	CAISVRQGAGETQYF	TGTGCCATCAGTGTCCGACAGGGGGCTGGGGAGACCCAGTACTTC
TRBV25-1	-	few	TRBJ1-1	11	CASQLNTEAFF	TGTGCCAGTCAGTTGAACACTGAAGCTTTCTTT
TRBV4-3	-	few	TRBJ1-3	18	CASSMQFGFSASGNTIYF	TGCGCCAGCAGCATGCAGTTCGGGTTCTCAGCCTCTGGAAACACCATATATTTT
TRBV28	-	-	TRBJ2-1	14	CASSAPGLYNEQFF	TGTGCCAGCAGTGCCCCGGGACTCTACAATGAGCAGTTCTTC
TRBV5-1	-	-	TRBJ2-3	17	CASSSRTNRVGRDTQYF	TGCGCCAGCAGCTCCAGAACCAACAGGGTGGGGCGAGATACGCAGTATTTT
TRBV12-3/TRBV12-4	-	-	TRBJ1-1	14	CASSPEGGNTEAFF	TGTGCCAGCAGTCCCGAAGGCGGGAACACTGAAGCTTTCTTT
TRBV6-2/TRBV6-3	-	few	TRBJ2-1	11	CASSQTNEQFF	TGTGCCAGCAGCCAGACCAATGAGCAGTTCTTC
TRBV7-2	-	many	TRBJ2-7	13	CASSLAHLSEQYF	TGTGCCAGCAGCTTAGCGCACCTTTCCGAGCAGTACTTC
TRBV20-1	TRBD1	many	TRBJ1-5	15	CSARDPQGDVQPQHF	TGCAGTGCTAGAGATCCTCAGGGGGATGTTCAGCCCCAGCATTTT
TRBV28	TRBD2	few	TRBJ2-1	15	CASRPGTSGQNEQFF	TGTGCCAGCAGGCCGGGGACTAGCGGTCAGAATGAGCAGTTCTTC
TRBV18	-	-	TRBJ1-5	16	CASSPRAGSSNQPQHF	TGTGCCAGCTCACCACGTGCAGGGTCTAGCAATCAGCCCCAGCATTTT